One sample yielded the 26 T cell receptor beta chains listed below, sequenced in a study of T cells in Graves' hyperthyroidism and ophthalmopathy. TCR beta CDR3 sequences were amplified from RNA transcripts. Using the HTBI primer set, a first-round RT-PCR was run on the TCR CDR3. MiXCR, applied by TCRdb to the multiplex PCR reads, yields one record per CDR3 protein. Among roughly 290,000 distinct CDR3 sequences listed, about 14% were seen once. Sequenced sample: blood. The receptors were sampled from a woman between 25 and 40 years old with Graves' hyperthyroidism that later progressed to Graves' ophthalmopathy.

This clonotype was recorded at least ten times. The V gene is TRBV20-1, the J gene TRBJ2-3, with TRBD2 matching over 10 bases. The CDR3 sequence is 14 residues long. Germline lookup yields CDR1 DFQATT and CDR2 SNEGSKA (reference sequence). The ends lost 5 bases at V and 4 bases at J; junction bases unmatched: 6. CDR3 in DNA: TGCAGTGCTGTAGCGGGAGGACGGGCAGATACGCAGTATTTT. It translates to CSAVAGGRADTQYF.

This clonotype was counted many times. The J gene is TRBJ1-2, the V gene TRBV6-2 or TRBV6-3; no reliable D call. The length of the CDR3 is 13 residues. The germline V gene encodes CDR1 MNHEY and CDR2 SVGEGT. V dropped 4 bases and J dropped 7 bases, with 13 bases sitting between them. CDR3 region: CASSSRTAGGYTF. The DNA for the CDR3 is TGTGCCAGCAGTTCCAGAACAGCAGGTGGCTACACCTTC.

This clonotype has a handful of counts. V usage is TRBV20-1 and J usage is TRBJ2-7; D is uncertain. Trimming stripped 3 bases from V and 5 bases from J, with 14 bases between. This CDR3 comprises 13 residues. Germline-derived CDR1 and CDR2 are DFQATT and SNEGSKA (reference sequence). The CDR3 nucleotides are TGCAGTGCTAGTAGTCAAATACTAAACGAGCAGTACTTC. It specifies CSASSQILNEQYF.

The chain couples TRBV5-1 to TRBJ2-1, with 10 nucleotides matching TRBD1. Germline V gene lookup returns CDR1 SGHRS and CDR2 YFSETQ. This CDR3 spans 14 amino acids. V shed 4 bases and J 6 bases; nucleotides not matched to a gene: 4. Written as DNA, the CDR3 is TGCGCCAGCAGCCTCGGGACAGGGGTCAATGAGCAGTTCTTC. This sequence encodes CASSLGTGVNEQFF.

CDR3 bases: TGTGCCAGCAGTTTAGTAGGAGGGGGATTGAGTAGAAATTCACCCCTCCACTTT. Residues: CASSLVGGGLSRNSPLHF. V gene TRBV28 combines with J gene TRBJ1-6; perhaps TRBD1 as D (6 bases). The CDR3 contains 18 residues. Germline V gene sequence: CDR1 MDHEN, CDR2 SYDVKM. Trimming pared 2 bases from V and 7 bases from J, leaving 21 bases between.

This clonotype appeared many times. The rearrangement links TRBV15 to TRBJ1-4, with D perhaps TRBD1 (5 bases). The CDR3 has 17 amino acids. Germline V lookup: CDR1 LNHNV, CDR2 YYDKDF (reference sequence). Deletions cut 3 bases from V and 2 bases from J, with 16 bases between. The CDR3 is CATSRKRGSATNEKLFF. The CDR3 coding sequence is TGTGCCACCAGCAGGAAGCGGGGCTCAGCCACTAATGAAAAACTGTTTTTT.

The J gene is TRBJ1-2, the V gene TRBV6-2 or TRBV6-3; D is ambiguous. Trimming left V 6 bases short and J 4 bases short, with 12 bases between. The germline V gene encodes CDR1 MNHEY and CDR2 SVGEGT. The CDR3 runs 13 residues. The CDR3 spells CASRDQETYGYTF. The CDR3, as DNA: TGTGCCAGCAGGGACCAGGAAACCTATGGCTACACCTTC.

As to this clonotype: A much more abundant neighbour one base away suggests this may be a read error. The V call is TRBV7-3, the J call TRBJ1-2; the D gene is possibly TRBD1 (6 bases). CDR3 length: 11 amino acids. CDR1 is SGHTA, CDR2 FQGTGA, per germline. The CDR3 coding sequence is TGTGCCAGCAGCTTCGGGGGGCCTGGCGCCTTC. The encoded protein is CASSFGGPGAF.

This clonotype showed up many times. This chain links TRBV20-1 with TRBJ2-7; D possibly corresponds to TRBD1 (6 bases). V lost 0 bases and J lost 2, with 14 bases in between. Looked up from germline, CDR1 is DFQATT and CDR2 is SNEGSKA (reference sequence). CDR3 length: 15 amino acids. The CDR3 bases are TGCAGTGCTAGAGATAGGGACACCGGGCCCTACGAGCAGTACTTC. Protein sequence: CSARDRDTGPYEQYF.

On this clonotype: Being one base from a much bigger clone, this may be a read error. In DNA form, the CDR3 reads TGCAGCGTGGAAGGTGGGAGAGGGTACGAGCAGTTCTTC. This encodes CSVEGGRGYEQFF. V gene TRBV29-1 combines with J gene TRBJ2-1; maybe TRBD2 (5 bases). The length of the CDR3 is 13 residues. Germline V CDR1 and CDR2: SQVTM, ANQGSEA.

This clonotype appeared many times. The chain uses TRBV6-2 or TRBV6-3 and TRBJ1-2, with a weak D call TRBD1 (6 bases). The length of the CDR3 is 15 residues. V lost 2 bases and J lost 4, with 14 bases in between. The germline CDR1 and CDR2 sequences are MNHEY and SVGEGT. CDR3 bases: TGTGCCAGCAGTTACAGGCAGGGGAGATTCTATGGCTACACCTTC. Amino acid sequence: CASSYRQGRFYGYTF.

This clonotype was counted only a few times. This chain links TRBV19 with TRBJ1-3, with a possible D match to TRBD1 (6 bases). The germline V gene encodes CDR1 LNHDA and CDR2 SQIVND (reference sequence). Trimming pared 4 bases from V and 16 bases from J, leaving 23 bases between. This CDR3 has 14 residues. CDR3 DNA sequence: TGTGCCAGTAGTAGCGACAGGTCTACTGGGACTTACTATTTT. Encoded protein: CASSSDRSTGTYYF.

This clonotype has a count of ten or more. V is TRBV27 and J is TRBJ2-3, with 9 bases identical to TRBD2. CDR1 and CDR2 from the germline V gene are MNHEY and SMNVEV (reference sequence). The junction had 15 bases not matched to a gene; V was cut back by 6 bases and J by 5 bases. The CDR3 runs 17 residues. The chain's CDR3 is CASSPYNPGLAQDTQYF. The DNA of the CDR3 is TGTGCCAGCAGCCCTTACAACCCGGGACTAGCTCAAGATACGCAGTATTTT.

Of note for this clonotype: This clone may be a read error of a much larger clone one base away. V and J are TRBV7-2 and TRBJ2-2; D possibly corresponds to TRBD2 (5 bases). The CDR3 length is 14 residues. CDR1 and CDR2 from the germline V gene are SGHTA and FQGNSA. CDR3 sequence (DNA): TGTGCCAGCAGCTTTACAGACGGCACCGGGAAGCTGTTTTTT. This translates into CASSFTDGTGKLFF.

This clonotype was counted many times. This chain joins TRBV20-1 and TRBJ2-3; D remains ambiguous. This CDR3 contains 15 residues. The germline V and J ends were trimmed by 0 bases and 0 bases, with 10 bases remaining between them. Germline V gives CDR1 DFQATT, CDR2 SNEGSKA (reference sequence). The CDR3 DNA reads TGCAGTGCTAGAGATTACGAGACTAGCACAGATACGCAGTATTTT. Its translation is CSARDYETSTDTQYF.

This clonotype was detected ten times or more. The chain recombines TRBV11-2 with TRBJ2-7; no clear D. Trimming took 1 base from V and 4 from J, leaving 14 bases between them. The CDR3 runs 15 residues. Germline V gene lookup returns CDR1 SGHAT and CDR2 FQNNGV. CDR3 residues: CASSLGLRLGYEQYF. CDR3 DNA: TGTGCCAGCAGCTTAGGGCTCAGACTGGGGTACGAGCAGTACTTC.

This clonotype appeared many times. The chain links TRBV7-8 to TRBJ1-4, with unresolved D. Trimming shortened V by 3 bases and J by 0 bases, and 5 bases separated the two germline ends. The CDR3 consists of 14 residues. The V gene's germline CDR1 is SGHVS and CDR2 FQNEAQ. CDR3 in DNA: TGTGCCAGCAGCTTGGTCCCAACTAATGAAAAACTGTTTTTT. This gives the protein CASSLVPTNEKLFF.

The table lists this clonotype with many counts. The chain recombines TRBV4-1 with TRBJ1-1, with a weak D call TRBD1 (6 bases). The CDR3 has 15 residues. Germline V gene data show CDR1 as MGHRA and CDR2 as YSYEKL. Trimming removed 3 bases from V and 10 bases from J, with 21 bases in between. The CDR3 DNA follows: TGCGCCAGCAGCCAGCAACAACAGGGTACGAGAGGAGCTTTCTTT. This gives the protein CASSQQQQGTRGAFF.

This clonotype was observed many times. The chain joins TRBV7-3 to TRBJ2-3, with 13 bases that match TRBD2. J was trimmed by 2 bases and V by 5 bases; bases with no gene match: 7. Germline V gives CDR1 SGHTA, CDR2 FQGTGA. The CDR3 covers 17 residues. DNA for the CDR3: TGTGCCAGCAGCCCGTGGACTAGCGGGAGCGACACAGATACGCAGTATTTT. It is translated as CASSPWTSGSDTDTQYF.

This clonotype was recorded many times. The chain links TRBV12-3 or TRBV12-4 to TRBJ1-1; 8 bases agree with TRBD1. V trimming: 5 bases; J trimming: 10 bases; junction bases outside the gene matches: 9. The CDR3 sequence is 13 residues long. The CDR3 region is CASSGTGELAAFF. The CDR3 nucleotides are TGTGCCAGCAGTGGGACAGGCGAGTTAGCAGCTTTCTTT.

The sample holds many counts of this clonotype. In DNA form, the CDR3 reads TGCAGTGCTAAGCGCTTGGGACAGGGGCGCTCTCACGAGCAGTACTTC. Protein: CSAKRLGQGRSHEQYF. This rearrangement joins TRBV20-1 to TRBJ2-7, with 10 bases lining up with TRBD1. The CDR3 sequence is 16 residues long. V lost 4 bases and J lost 5; bases outside the gene matches: 14. Germline loops: CDR1 DFQATT, CDR2 SNEGSKA (reference sequence).

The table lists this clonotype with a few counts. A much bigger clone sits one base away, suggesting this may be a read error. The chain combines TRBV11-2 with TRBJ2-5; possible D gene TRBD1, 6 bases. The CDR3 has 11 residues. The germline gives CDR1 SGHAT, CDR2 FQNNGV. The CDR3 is CANSLSGDKYF. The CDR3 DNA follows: TGTGCCAACAGCTTATCAGGGGATAAGTACTTC.

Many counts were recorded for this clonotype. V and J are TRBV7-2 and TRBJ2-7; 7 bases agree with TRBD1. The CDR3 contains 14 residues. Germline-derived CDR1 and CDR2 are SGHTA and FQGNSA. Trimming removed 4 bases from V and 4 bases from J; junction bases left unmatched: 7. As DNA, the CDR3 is TGTGCCAGCAGCTCGACAGGGTCCGGGTACGAGCAGTACTTC. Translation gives CASSSTGSGYEQYF.

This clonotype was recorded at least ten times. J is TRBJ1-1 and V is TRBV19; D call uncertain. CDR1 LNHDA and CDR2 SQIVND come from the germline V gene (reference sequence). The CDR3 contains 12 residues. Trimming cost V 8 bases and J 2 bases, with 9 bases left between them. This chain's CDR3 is CASARVNTEAFF. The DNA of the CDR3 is TGTGCCAGTGCCCGCGTCAACACTGAAGCTTTCTTT.

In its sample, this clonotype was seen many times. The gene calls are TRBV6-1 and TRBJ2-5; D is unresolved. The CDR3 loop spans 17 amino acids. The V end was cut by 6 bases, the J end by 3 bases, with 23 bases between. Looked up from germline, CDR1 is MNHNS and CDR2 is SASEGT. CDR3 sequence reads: CASSEPDTSYFKETQYF. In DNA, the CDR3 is TGTGCCAGCAGCGAACCCGACACGTCCTACTTCAAAGAGACCCAGTACTTC.

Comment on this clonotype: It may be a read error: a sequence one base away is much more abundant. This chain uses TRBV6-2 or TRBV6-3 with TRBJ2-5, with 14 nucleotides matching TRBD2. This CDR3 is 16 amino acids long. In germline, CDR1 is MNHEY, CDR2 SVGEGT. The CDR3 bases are TGTGCCAGCAGTCGGACTAGCGGGGGGAGTAGGGAGACCCGGTACTTC. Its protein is CASSRTSGGSRETRYF.